Sequencing of this T cell receptor (beta chain) was carried out in a study of human T cells and chemical hapten exposure. The table lists this clonotype with many counts. Via MiXCR, TCRdb re-called the RACE reads, giving one row per CDR3 protein. The profile shows about 80,000 distinct CDR3 sequences, about 9.4% of them singletons. CDR1 and CDR2 from the germline V gene are MDHEN and SYDVKM. The V and J ends lost 4 bases and 4 bases respectively, with 19 bases between them. The CDR3 totals 16 residues. The time point was: patch test 2, 6 weeks after DPC sensitization. Indicated treatment: therapeutic diphenylcyclopropenone sensitization with weekly scalp DPC.

The source is a woman aged 30 to 39 with alopecia areata. Some clones in this sample may be carry-over from other donors' samples. The chain is built from TRBV28 and TRBJ1-1, with D possibly being TRBD1 (6 bases). Sequenced material: whole blood, taken in connection with sensitization to the hapten diphenylcyclopropenone (DPC). CDR3 DNA: TGTGCCAGCAGTTCGACAACAGGGCGTTTATCCACTGAAGCTTTCTTT. Protein product: CASSSTTGRLSTEAFF.